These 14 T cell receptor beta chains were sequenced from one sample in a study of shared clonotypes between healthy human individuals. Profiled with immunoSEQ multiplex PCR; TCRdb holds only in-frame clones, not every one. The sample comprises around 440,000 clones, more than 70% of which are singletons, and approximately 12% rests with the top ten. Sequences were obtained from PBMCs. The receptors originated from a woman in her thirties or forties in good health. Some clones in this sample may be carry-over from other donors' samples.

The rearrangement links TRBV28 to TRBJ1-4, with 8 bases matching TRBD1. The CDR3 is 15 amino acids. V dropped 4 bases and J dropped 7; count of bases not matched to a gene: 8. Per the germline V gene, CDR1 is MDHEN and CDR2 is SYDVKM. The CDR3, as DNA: TGTGCCAGCAGTTCCTCAGGGGGCTGGGGTGAAAAACTGTTTTTT. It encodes CASSSSGGWGEKLFF. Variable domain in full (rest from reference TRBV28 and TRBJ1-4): DVKVTQSSRYLVKRTGEKVFLECVQDMDHENMFWYRQDPGLGLRLIYFSYDVKMKEKGDIPEGYSVSREKKERFSLILESASTNQTSMYLCASSSSGGWGEKLFFGSGTQLSVL.

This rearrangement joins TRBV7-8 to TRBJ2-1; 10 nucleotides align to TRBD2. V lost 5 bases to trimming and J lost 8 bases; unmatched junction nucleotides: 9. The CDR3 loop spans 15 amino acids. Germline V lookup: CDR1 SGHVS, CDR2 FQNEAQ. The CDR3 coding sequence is TGTGCCAGCAGCCTGGCTAGCGGGAGTCTGTATGAGCAGTTCTTC. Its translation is CASSLASGSLYEQFF.

In DNA, the CDR3 is TGTGCCAGCAGCGTCGACAGGGTGGGGGAAAAACTGTTTTTT. Its translation: CASSVDRVGEKLFF. This rearrangement joins TRBV9 to TRBJ1-4, with TRBD1 identical over 7 bases. The V segment lost 2 bases and the J segment 8 bases; nucleotides outside the gene matches: 6. This CDR3 spans 14 amino acids. CDR1 is SGDLS, CDR2 YYNGEE, per germline.

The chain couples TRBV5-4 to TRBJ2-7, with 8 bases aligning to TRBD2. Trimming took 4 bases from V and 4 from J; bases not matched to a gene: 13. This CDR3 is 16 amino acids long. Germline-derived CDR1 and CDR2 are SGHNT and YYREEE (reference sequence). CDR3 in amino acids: CASSAEGGAGVYEQYF. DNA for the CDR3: TGTGCCAGCAGCGCCGAGGGGGGAGCGGGAGTATACGAGCAGTACTTC.

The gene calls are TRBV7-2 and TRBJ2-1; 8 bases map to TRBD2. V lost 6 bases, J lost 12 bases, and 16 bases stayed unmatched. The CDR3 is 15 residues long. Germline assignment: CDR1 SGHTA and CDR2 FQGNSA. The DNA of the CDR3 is TGTGCCAGCAGGAAGGACCAGCGGGAGTCATCTGGGCAGTTCTTC. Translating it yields CASRKDQRESSGQFF. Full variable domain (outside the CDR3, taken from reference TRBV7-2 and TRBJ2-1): GAGVSQSPSNKVTEKGKDVELRCDPISGHTALYWYRQSLGQGLEFLIYFQGNSAPDKSGLPSDRFSAERTGGSVSTLTIQRTQQEDSAVYLCASRKDQRESSGQFFGPGTRLTVL.

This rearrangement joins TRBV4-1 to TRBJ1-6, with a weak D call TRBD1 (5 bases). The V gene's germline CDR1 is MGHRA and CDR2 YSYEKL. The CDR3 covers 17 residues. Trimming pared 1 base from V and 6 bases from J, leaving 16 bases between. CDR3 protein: CASSQVGQGAINSPLHF. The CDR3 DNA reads TGCGCCAGCAGCCAAGTGGGGCAGGGCGCGATTAATTCACCCCTCCACTTT.

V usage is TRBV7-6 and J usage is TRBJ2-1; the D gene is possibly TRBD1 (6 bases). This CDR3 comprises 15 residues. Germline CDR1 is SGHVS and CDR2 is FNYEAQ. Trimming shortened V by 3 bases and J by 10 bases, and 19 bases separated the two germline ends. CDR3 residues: CASSLGDTIAGEQFF. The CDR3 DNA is TGTGCCAGCAGCTTGGGGGACACAATAGCAGGGGAGCAGTTCTTC.

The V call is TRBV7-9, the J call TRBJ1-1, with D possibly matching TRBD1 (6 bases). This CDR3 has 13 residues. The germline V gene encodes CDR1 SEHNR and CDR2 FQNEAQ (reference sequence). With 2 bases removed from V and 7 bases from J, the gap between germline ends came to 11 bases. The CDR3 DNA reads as TGTGCCAGCAGCTTAAGGGACATAGATGAAGCTTTCTTT. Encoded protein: CASSLRDIDEAFF.

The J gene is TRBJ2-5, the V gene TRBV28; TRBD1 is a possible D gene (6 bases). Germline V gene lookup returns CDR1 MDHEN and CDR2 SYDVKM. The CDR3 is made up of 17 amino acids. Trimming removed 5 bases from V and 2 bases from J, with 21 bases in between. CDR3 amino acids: CASSLLSTHRAQETQYF. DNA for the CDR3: TGTGCCAGCAGTCTACTCTCGACCCACAGGGCTCAAGAGACCCAGTACTTC.

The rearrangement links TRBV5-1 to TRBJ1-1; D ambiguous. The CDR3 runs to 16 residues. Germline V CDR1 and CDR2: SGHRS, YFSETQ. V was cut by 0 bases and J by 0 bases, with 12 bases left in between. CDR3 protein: CASSLAAGRMNTEAFF. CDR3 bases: TGCGCCAGCAGCTTGGCCGCAGGACGGATGAACACTGAAGCTTTCTTT.

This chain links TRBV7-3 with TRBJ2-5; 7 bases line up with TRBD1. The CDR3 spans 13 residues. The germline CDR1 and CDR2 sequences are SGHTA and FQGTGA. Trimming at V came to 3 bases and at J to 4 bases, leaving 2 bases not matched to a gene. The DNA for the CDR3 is TGTGCCAGCAGCTTGGACAGGTCAGAGACCCAGTACTTC. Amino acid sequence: CASSLDRSETQYF.

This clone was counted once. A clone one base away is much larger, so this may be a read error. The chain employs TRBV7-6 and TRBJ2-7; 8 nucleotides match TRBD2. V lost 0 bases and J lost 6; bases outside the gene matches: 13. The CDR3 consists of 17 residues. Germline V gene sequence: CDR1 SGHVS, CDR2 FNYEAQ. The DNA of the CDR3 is TGTGCCAGCAGCTTAGCGCATTCGGGAGGGAGCCCCTGCGAGCAGTACTTC. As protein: CASSLAHSGGSPCEQYF.

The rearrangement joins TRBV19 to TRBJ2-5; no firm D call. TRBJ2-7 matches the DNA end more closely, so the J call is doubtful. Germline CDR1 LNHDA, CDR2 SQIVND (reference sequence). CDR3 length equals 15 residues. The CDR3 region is CASSESYVEYYEQYF. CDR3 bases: TGTGCCAGTTCGGAATCCTACGTGGAATACTACGAGCAGTACTTC.

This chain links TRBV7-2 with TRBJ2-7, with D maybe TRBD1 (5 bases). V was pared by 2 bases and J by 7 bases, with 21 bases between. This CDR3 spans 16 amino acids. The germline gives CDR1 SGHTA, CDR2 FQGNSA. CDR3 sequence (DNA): TGTGCCAGCAGCTTATCGGCCTCGGCGACAGACGGAGAGCAGTACTTC. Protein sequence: CASSLSASATDGEQYF.